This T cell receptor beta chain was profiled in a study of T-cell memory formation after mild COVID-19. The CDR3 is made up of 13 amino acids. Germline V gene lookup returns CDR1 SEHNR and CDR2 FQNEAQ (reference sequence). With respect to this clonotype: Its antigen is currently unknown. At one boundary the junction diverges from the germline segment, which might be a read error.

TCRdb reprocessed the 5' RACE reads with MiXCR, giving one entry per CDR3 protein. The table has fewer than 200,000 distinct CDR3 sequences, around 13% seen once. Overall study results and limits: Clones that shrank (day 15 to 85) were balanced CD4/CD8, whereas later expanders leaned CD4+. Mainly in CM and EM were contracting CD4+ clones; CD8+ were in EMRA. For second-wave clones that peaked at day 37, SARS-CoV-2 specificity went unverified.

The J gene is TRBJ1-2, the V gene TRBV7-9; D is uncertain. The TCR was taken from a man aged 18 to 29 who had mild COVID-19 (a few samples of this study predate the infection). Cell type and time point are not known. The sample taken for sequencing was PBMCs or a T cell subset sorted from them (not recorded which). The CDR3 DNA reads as TGTGCCAGCAGCTTAGAGGGTAACGATGGCTACACCTTC. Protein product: CASSLEGNDGYTF. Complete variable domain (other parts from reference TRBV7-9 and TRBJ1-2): DTGVSQNPRHKITKRGQNVTFRCDPISEHNRLYWYRQTLGQGPEFLTYFQNEAQLEKSRLLSDRFSAERPKGSFSTLEIQRTEQGDSAMYLCASSLEGNDGYTFGSGTRLTVV.